This T cell receptor beta chain was sequenced during a study of T cell changes during pregnancy in multiple sclerosis. The junction had 6 bases not matched to a gene; V was cut back by 6 bases and J by 4 bases. The CDR3 is made up of 15 amino acids. Germline V lookup: CDR1 SGHTA, CDR2 FQGNSA. TCRdb keeps only in-frame clones here, not all; method: immunoSEQ multiplex PCR. The sample consists of some 74,000 clones, approximately 92% of them appearing once. The sequence came from a female donor with multiple sclerosis, enrolled in a pregnancy study. The chain couples TRBV7-2 to TRBJ2-5, with 12 positions matching TRBD1. The starting material was peripheral blood, obtained before pregnancy. DNA for the CDR3: TGTGCCAGCAGGCAAAGGGACAGGGGGCTAGAGACCCAGTACTTC. Translation: CASRQRDRGLETQYF.